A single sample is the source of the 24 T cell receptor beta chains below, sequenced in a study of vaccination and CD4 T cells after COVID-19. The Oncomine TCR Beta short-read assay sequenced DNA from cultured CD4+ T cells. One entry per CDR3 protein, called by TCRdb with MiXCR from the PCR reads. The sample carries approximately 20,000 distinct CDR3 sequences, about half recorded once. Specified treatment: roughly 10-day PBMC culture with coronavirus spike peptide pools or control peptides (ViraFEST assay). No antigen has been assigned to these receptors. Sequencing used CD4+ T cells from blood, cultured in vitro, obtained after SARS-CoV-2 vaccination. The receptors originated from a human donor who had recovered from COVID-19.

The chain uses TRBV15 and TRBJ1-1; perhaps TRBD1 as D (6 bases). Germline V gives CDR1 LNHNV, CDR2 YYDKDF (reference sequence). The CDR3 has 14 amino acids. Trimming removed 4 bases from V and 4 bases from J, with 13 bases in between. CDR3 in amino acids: CATSIKQGGTEAFF. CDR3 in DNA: TGTGCCACCAGCATCAAACAGGGCGGCACTGAAGCTTTCTTT. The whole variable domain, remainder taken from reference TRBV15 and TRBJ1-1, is DAMVIQNPRYQVTQFGKPVTLSCSQTLNHNVMYWYQQKSSQAPKLLFHYYDKDFNNEADTPDNFQSRRPNTSFCFLDIRSPGLGDTAMYLCATSIKQGGTEAFFGQGTRLTVV.

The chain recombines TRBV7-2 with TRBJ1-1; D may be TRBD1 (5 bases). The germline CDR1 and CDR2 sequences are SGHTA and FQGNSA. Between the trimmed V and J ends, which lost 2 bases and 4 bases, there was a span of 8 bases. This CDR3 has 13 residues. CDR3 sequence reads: CASSLSGGTEAFF. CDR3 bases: TGTGCCAGCAGCTTATCCGGGGGCACTGAAGCTTTCTTT. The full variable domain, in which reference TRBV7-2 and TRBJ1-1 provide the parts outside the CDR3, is GAGVSQSPSNKVTEKGKDVELRCDPISGHTALYWYRQSLGQGLEFLIYFQGNSAPDKSGLPSDRFSAERTGGSVSTLTIQRTQQEDSAVYLCASSLSGGTEAFFGQGTRLTVV.

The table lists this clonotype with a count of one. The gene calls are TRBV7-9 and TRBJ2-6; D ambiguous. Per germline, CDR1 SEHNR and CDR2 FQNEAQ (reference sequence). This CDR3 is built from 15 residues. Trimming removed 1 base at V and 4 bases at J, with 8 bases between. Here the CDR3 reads CASSLVTNGANVLTF. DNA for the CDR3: TGTGCCAGCAGCTTAGTAACAAACGGGGCCAACGTCCTGACTTTC.

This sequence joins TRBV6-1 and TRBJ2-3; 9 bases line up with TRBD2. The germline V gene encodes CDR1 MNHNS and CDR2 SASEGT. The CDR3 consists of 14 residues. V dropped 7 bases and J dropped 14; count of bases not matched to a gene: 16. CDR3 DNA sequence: TGTGCCAGCATTCAACGGACAGCCGGGACTAGCATGTATTTT. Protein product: CASIQRTAGTSMYF.

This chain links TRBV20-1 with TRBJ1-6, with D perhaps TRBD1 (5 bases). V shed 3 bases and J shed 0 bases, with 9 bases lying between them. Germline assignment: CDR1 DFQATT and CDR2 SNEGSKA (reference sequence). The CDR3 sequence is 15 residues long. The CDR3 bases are TGCAGTGCTAGGGAAGGGGACTCCTATAATTCACCCCTCCACTTT. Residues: CSAREGDSYNSPLHF.

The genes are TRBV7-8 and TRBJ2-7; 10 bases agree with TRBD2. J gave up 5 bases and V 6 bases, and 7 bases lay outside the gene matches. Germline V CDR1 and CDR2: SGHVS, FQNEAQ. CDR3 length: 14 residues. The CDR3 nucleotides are TGTGCCAGCAGTCCGGGACTAGCGACGAACGAGCAGTACTTC. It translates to CASSPGLATNEQYF.

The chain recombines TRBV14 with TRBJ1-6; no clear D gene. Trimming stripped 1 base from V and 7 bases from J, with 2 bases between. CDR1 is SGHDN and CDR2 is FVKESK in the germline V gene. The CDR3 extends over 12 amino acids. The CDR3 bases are TGTGCCAGCAGCCAAGTGAATTCACCCCTCCACTTT. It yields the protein CASSQVNSPLHF.

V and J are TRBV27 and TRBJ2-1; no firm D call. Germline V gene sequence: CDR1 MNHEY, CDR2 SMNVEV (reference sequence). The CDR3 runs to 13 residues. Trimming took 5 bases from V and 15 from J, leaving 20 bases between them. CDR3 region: CASSPIRWGLWFF. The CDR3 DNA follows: TGTGCCAGCAGTCCCATCCGATGGGGATTGTGGTTCTTC.

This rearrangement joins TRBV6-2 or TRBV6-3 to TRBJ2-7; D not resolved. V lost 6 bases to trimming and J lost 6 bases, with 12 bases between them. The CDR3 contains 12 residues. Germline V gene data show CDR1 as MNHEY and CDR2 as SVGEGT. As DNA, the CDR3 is TGTGCCAGCAGGAACCCCAGAGGCGAGCAGTACTTC. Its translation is CASRNPRGEQYF.

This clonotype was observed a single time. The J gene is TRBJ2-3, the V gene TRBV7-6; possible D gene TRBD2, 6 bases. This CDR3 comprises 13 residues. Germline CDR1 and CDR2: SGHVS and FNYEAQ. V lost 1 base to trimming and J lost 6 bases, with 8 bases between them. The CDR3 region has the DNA TGTGCCAGCAGCTTAGTTGCGGGGGATACGCAGTATTTT. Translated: CASSLVAGDTQYF.

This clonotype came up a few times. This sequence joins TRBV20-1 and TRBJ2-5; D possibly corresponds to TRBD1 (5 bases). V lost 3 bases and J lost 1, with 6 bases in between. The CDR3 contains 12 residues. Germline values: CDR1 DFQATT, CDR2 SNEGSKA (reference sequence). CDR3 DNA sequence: TGCAGTGCTAGGACAGCCCAAGAGACCCAGTACTTC. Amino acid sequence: CSARTAQETQYF.

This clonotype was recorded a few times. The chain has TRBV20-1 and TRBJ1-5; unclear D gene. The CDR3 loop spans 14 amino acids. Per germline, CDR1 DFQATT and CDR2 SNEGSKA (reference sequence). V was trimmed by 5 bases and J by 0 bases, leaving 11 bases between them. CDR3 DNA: TGCAGTGCTTGGGCGGGGAATAGCAATCAGCCCCAGCATTTT. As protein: CSAWAGNSNQPQHF.

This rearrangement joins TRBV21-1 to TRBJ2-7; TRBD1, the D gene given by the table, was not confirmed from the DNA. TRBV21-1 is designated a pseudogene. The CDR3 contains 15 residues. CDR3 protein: CASSRGAPGIYEQYF. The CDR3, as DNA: TGTGCCAGCAGCAGGGGGGCCCCTGGGATCTACGAGCAGTACTTC.

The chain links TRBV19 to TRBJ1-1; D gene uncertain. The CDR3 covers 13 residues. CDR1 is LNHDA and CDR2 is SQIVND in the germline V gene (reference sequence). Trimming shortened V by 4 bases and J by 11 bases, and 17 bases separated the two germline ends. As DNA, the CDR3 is TGTGCCAGTAGTACCGGGGTTTTAGGCGGCGCTTTCTTT. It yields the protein CASSTGVLGGAFF.

The CDR3 is CASRAYSNQPQHF. The CDR3 DNA reads TGTGCCAGCAGAGCCTATAGCAATCAGCCCCAGCATTTT. The chain recombines TRBV6-1 with TRBJ1-5, with D unclear. This CDR3 contains 13 residues. Germline loops: CDR1 MNHNS, CDR2 SASEGT. The germline V and J ends were trimmed by 6 bases and 0 bases, with 6 bases remaining between them.

CDR3 region: CASSLTRDSRNSPLHF. In DNA, the CDR3 is TGTGCCAGCAGCCTAACAAGGGACAGCCGCAATTCACCCCTCCACTTT. The V call is TRBV7-6, the J call TRBJ1-6, with 7 bases aligning to TRBD1. Germline loops: CDR1 SGHVS, CDR2 FNYEAQ. This CDR3 spans 16 amino acids. Trimming took 5 bases from V and 7 from J; bases not matched to a gene: 11.

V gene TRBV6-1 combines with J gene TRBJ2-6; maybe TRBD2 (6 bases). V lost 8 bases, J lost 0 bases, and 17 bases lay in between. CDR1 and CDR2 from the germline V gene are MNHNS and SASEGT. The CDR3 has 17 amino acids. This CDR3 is CASDYRDFGSGANVLTF. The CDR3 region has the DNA TGTGCCAGCGACTACCGGGACTTTGGCTCTGGGGCCAACGTCCTGACTTTC.

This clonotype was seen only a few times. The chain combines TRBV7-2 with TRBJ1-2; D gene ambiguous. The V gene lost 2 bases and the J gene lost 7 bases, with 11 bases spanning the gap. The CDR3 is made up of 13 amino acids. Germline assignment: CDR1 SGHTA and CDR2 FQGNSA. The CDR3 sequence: CASSLSEGSGYTF. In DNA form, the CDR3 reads TGTGCCAGCAGCTTAAGTGAGGGTAGTGGCTACACCTTC.

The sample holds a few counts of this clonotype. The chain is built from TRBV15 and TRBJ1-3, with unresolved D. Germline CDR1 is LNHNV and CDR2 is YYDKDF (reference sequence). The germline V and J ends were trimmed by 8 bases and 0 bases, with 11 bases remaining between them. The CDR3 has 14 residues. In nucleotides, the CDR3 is TGTGCCACCGGGCGTAGGAGCTCTGGAAACACCATATATTTT. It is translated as CATGRRSSGNTIYF.

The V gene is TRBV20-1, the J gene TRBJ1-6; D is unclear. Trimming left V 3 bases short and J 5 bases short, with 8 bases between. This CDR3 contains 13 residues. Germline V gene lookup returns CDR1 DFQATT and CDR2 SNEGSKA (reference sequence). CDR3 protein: CSASGLHNSPLHF. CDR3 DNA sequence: TGCAGTGCTAGTGGTTTACATAATTCACCCCTCCACTTT.

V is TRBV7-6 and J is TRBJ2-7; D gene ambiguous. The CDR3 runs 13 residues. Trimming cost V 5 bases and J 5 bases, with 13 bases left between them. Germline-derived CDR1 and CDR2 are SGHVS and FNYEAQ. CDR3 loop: CASSRTIQHEQYF. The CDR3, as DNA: TGTGCCAGCAGCCGGACCATCCAACACGAGCAGTACTTC.

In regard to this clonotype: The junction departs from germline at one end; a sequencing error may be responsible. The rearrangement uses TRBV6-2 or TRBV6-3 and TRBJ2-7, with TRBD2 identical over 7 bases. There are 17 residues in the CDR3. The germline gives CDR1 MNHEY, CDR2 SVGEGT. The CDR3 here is CASGYPEGLVSAYEQYF. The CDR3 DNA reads TGTGCCAGCGGTTACCCAGAAGGACTAGTTTCGGCCTACGAGCAGTACTTC.

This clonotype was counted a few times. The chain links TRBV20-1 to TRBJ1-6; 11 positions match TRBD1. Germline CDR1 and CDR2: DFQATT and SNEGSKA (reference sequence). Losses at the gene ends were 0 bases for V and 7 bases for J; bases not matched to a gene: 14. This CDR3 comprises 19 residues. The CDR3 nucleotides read TGCAGTGCTAGAGACCACGGGACAGGGGGGCGGATGGGGAATTCACCCCTCCACTTT. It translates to CSARDHGTGGRMGNSPLHF.

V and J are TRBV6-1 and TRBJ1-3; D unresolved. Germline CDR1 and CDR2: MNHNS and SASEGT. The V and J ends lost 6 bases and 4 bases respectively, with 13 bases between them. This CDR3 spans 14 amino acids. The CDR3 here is CASREPGGGNTIYF. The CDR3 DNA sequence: TGTGCCAGCAGAGAACCCGGAGGAGGAAACACCATATATTTT.